A single TCR beta chain is shown here with its context. Its antigen remains unidentified. This table comes from immunoSEQ multiplex PCR, and its TCRdb copy is limited to in-frame clones, with some not included. The sample lists about 90,000 clones, about 83% seen once, with over 15% in the top ten. Time point denoted: cycle 4 day 1 (C4D1), after 6 weeks of nivolumab. Every one of the patients relapsed after autologous stem cell transplantation (brentuximab vedotin exposure was variable). The entry originates in a study of PD-1 blockade in classical Hodgkin lymphoma. The study's findings and limits: Researchers reported that CD4+ TCR diversity, though not CD8+, rose significantly by C4D1.

Germline loops: CDR1 KGHSH, CDR2 LQKENI. Trimming shortened V by 6 bases and J by 3 bases, and 17 bases separated the two germline ends. The CDR3 extends over 15 amino acids. The TCR originated in a human donor with classical Hodgkin lymphoma. The genes are TRBV18 and TRBJ1-1; the D gene is possibly TRBD1 (6 bases). Here the sequenced sample was peripheral blood mononuclear cells (PBMCs), taken before the fourth cycle of nivolumab. Written as DNA, the CDR3 is TGTGCCAGCTCGCCGCAACAGGGAACGGACACTGAAGCTTTCTTT. Amino acids: CASSPQQGTDTEAFF.